The next 13 T cell receptor beta chains were all read from a single sample in a study of blood T cell repertoires in COVID-19. Data came from immunoSEQ multiplex PCR; TCRdb stores just in-frame clones and leaves some out. The table shows some 240,000 clones, with approximately 82% occurring only once. Sequencing was performed on peripheral blood. The receptors were gathered from a woman aged 40-49 years who had recovered from COVID-19.

J is TRBJ1-5 and V is TRBV7-2, with D possibly matching TRBD1 (6 bases). CDR1 SGHTA and CDR2 FQGNSA come from the germline V gene. V lost 3 bases to trimming and J lost 3 bases, with 12 bases between them. The CDR3 spans 15 residues. This chain's CDR3 is CASSLDRAFNQPQHF. CDR3 DNA: TGTGCCAGCAGCTTGGACAGAGCCTTCAATCAGCCCCAGCATTTT.

V gene TRBV30 combines with J gene TRBJ2-6; 8 positions match TRBD1. Germline V gene lookup returns CDR1 GTSNPN and CDR2 SVGIG (reference sequence). The CDR3 is 19 amino acids. V lost 0 bases and J lost 0; bases outside the gene matches: 10. This chain's CDR3 is CAWSVSEGQVFSGANVLTF. DNA for the CDR3: TGTGCCTGGAGTGTATCGGAGGGACAGGTCTTCTCTGGGGCCAACGTCCTGACTTTC.

V usage is TRBV28 and J usage is TRBJ2-2; 7 bases are shared with TRBD1. The CDR3 spans 14 residues. Germline V gene sequence: CDR1 MDHEN, CDR2 SYDVKM. Trimming removed 6 bases from V and 7 bases from J; junction bases left unmatched: 8. The CDR3 bases are TGTGCCAGCAGATTAACAGGGGCGGGCGGGGAGCTGTTTTTT. The encoded protein is CASRLTGAGGELFF.

The chain couples TRBV5-1 to TRBJ2-3, with TRBD2 identical over 10 bases. CDR3 size: 16 residues. CDR1 SGHRS and CDR2 YFSETQ come from the germline V gene. With V trimmed by 4 bases and J by 3 bases, 8 bases remained unmatched. The CDR3 loop is CASSQGLAAGTDTQYF. For the CDR3, the DNA is TGCGCCAGCAGCCAAGGACTAGCGGCGGGAACAGATACGCAGTATTTT.

The chain employs TRBV27 and TRBJ2-2, with TRBD1 matching 11 bases. The CDR3 has 16 amino acids. From germline, CDR1 is MNHEY and CDR2 SMNVEV (reference sequence). J gave up 4 bases and V 6 bases, and 7 bases lay outside the gene matches. The CDR3 sequence: CASRGWGTGGTGELFF. DNA for the CDR3: TGTGCCAGCAGGGGTTGGGGGACAGGGGGCACCGGGGAGCTGTTTTTT.

This clone was detected once. The chain links TRBV6-5 to TRBJ2-7; perhaps TRBD1 as D (6 bases). Trimming stripped 0 bases from V and 1 base from J, with 7 bases between. The CDR3 consists of 14 residues. The germline V gene has CDR1 MNHEY and CDR2 SVGAGI. CDR3 in amino acids: CASSYSGTSYEQYF. CDR3 nucleotide sequence: TGTGCCAGCAGTTACTCCGGGACATCCTACGAGCAGTACTTC.

The rearrangement joins TRBV11-3 to TRBJ1-2; no firm D call. The CDR3 sequence is 14 residues long. V shed 8 bases and J shed 8 bases, with 21 bases lying between them. Looked up from germline, CDR1 is SGHNT and CDR2 is YENEEA. The CDR3 reads CASSPTHNDGGYTF. CDR3 nucleotide sequence: TGTGCCAGCTCTCCGACTCACAATGATGGGGGCTACACCTTC. The full variable domain, its missing parts supplied by reference TRBV11-3 and TRBJ1-2, is EAGVVQSPRYKIIEKKQPVAFWCNPISGHNTLYWYLQNLGQGPELLIRYENEEAVDDSQLPKDRFSAERLKGVDSTLKIQPAELGDSAVYLCASSPTHNDGGYTFGSGTRLTVV.

V is TRBV11-2 and J is TRBJ2-4, with D unclear. Looked up from germline, CDR1 is SGHAT and CDR2 is FQNNGV. CDR3 size: 16 residues. V was shortened by 5 bases and J by 0 bases, with 14 bases between the two germline ends. The CDR3 loop is CASSQIKRLAKNIQYF. Written as DNA, the CDR3 is TGTGCCAGCAGCCAAATAAAAAGACTAGCCAAAAACATTCAGTACTTC.

This chain uses TRBV24-1 with TRBJ2-5; no clear D. CDR3 size: 16 residues. Germline loops: CDR1 KGHDR, CDR2 SFDVKD. V was cut by 3 bases and J by 1 base, with 14 bases left in between. CDR3 DNA: TGTGCCACCAGTGATCTCAGGTTGGCAGGCCAAGAGACCCAGTACTTC. It specifies CATSDLRLAGQETQYF.

The chain combines TRBV5-4 with TRBJ2-1; 10 positions agree with TRBD2. In germline, CDR1 is SGHNT, CDR2 YYREEE (reference sequence). This CDR3 region has 15 residues. Trimming removed 0 bases from V and 4 bases from J; junction bases left unmatched: 1. In nucleotides, the CDR3 is TGTGCCAGCAGCTTGGGGACTAGCGGTTACAATGAGCAGTTCTTC. Residues: CASSLGTSGYNEQFF.

Notes on this clone: This may come from a read error, since a much larger clone is one base off. This sample includes further DNA sequences coding for the same CDR3. This chain joins TRBV11-2 and TRBJ2-7; 9 bases map to TRBD1. V lost 5 bases to trimming and J lost 6 bases; unmatched junction nucleotides: 17. This CDR3 has 17 amino acids. The germline CDR1 and CDR2 sequences are SGHAT and FQNNGV. The CDR3 DNA reads as TGTGCCAGCAGCAAAAATCAGGACAGGGGCTACCGGCGCGAGCAGTACTTC. Protein: CASSKNQDRGYRREQYF.

The chain joins TRBV7-2 to TRBJ2-1, with 11 nucleotides matching TRBD1. The CDR3 contains 16 residues. Germline V gene lookup returns CDR1 SGHTA and CDR2 FQGNSA. With V trimmed by 2 bases and J by 4 bases, 4 bases remained unmatched. The CDR3 is CASSLQGQGGYNEQFF. CDR3 DNA: TGTGCCAGCAGCTTACAGGGACAGGGGGGGTACAATGAGCAGTTCTTC.

The rearrangement joins TRBV6-5 to TRBJ2-1; 13 bases agree with TRBD2. CDR3 length: 16 residues. Germline lookup yields CDR1 MNHEY and CDR2 SVGAGI. Trimming took 2 bases from V and 8 from J; bases not matched to a gene: 6. The CDR3 here is CASSYRGLAGRDEQFF. Here the CDR3 DNA reads TGTGCCAGCAGTTACCGGGGACTAGCGGGGCGCGATGAGCAGTTCTTC.